This TCR beta chain was observed in a study of T cell responses to AZD1222 COVID-19 vaccine. Study observations and caveats: Donors in the cohort were predominantly white British and more often female, and clonal diversity was possibly underestimated.

Germline trimming cut 6 bases from V and 4 bases from J; bases unmatched to any gene: 9. Germline V lookup: CDR1 MNHEY, CDR2 SVGAGI. The CDR3 has 15 amino acids. This clone was counted once. What it binds is unknown. TCRdb's table, derived via immunoSEQ multiplex PCR, lists solely in-frame clones and lacks some. The sample holds about 53,000 clones, approximately 86% seen once. The sample consisted of peripheral blood, taken 28 days after the second AZD1222 dose. The origin of this receptor is an adult who received the AZD1222 COVID-19 vaccine. The chain has TRBV6-5 and TRBJ1-5; 7 bases match TRBD1. The CDR3 reads CASRTGPAPNQPQHF. The CDR3 DNA reads as TGTGCCAGCAGGACAGGGCCTGCACCGAATCAGCCCCAGCATTTT.